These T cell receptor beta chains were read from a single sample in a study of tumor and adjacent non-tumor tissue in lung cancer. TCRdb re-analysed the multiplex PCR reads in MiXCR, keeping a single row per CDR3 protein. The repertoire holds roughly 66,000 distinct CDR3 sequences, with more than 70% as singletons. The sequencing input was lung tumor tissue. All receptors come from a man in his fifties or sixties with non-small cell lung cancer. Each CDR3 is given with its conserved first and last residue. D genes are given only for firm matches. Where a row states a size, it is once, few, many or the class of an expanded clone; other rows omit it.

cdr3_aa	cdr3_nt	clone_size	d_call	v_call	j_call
CSDASMGQHYTDTQYF	TGCAGTGATGCGTCAATGGGACAGCACTACACAGATACGCAGTATTTT	-	TRBD1	TRBV20-1	TRBJ2-3
CTARVPGTGSYEQYF	TGCACTGCTAGAGTCCCCGGGACCGGGTCCTACGAGCAGTACTTC	-	-	TRBV20-1	TRBJ2-7
CASSPKGAANYGYTF	TGTGCCAGCAGCCCCAAGGGGGCAGCCAACTATGGCTACACCTTC	few	TRBD1	TRBV7-8	TRBJ1-2
CASSSGLAGGPGTNTQYF	TGTGCCAGCAGTTCGGGACTAGCGGGAGGGCCGGGTACAAATACACAGTATTTT	-	TRBD2	TRBV6-5	TRBJ2-3
CSVGLTGELTEQFF	TGCAGCGTTGGATTAACGGGAGAACTGACTGAGCAGTTCTTC	-	-	TRBV29-1	TRBJ2-1
CANRPARLYSNQPPHF	TGTGCCAACAGACCGGCTCGGCTTTATAGCAATCAGCCCCCGCATTTT	-	-	TRBV6-2/TRBV6-3	TRBJ1-5
CSARDLVMVQETHNF	TGCAGTGCTAGAGATTTAGTAATGGTACAAGAGACCCATAACTTC	-	-	TRBV20-1	TRBJ2-5
CSYNKRNTEAFF	TGCAGCTATAATAAGCGGAACACTGAAGCTTTCTTT	many	-	TRBV29-1	TRBJ1-1
CASSLEPGMGLEETQYF	TGTGCCAGCAGCTTAGAGCCGGGTATGGGGTTAGAAGAGACCCAGTACTTC	many	-	TRBV11-2	TRBJ2-5
CSTRVAGCGELFF	TGCAGTACTAGGGTAGCGGGCTGCGGGGAGCTGTTTTTC	-	TRBD2	TRBV20-1	TRBJ2-2
CASIPGLAGAGANVLTF	TGTGCTAGCATACCGGGACTAGCGGGAGCTGGGGCCAACGTCCTGACTTTC	-	TRBD2	TRBV6-1	TRBJ2-6
CSVVAGAGSIDTQYF	TGCAGCGTTGTTGCGGGAGCGGGTAGCATAGATACGCAATATTTT	-	TRBD2	TRBV29-1	TRBJ2-3
CGVAGLAGEFGETHYF	TGCGGCGTAGCGGGACTAGCGGGAGAATTCGGTGAGACACACTACTTC	-	TRBD2	TRBV29-1	TRBJ2-5
CSVTEVTQYF	TGCAGCGTTACCGAGGTGACCCAGTACTTC	-	-	TRBV29-1	TRBJ2-5
CSVGTSGRANPQFF	TGCAGCGTTGGGACTAGCGGGAGGGCCAACCCGCAGTTTTTT	-	TRBD2	TRBV29-1	TRBJ2-3
CASSETHAGGGTDTQYF	TGTGCCAGCAGTGAAACCCATGCAGGGGGAGGCACAGATACGCAGTATTTT	-	TRBD1	TRBV2	TRBJ2-3
CSVGTTSNGGYTF	TGCAGCGTTGGGACAACTAGCAACGGGGGTTACACCTTC	-	-	TRBV29-1	TRBJ1-2
CASSNREIKNEKLFF	TGTGCCAGCAGCAATAGAGAGATTAAGAATGAAAAACTGTTTTTT	many	-	TRBV5-6	TRBJ1-4
CASSLPGQVSYEQYF	TGTGCCAGCAGTTTACCGGGACAGGTATCCTACGAGCAGTACTTC	-	TRBD1	TRBV6-6	TRBJ2-7
CASSRGGYGYTF	TGTGCCAGCAGCCGCGGAGGCTATGGCTACACCTTC	medium-sized	-	TRBV12-3/TRBV12-4	TRBJ1-2
CSAVVGGSGANVLSF	TGCAGTGCCGTGGTTGGAGGCTCTGGGGCCAACGTCCTGAGTTTC	-	-	TRBV20-1	TRBJ2-6
CDSTITGKQHQHF	TGTGACAGCACTATCACAGGGAAACAGCACCAGCATTTT	-	-	TRBV6-1	TRBJ1-5
CASSLGTSGRSSYNEQFF	TGTGCCAGCAGCTTGGGGACTAGCGGGAGGAGCTCCTACAATGAGCAGTTCTTC	many	TRBD2	TRBV5-6	TRBJ2-1
CSVTLVSDTQYF	TGCAGTGTCACACTAGTCTCAGATACGCAGTATTTT	many	-	TRBV20-1	TRBJ2-3
CSASPEGTSGWTDTQYF	TGTAGTGCTAGCCCTGAGGGGACTAGCGGGTGGACAGATACGCAGTATTTT	-	TRBD2	TRBV20-1	TRBJ2-3
CVSSPWTSGRTGVLFF	TGTGTCAGCAGCCCCTGGACTAGTGGGAGAACCGGGGTGCTGTTTTTT	-	TRBD2	TRBV6-5	TRBJ2-2
CISSFEDRLYEQYF	TGTATAAGCAGCTTCGAGGACAGACTCTACGAGCAGTACTTC	once	-	TRBV7-8	TRBJ2-7
CASIFEDRLYEQYF	TGTGCCAGCATCTTCGAGGACAGACTCTACGAACAGTACTTC	-	-	TRBV7-8	TRBJ2-7
CASSKELGQRSYEQYF	TGTGCCAGTAGCAAAGAGCTGGGACAGAGATCCTACGAGCAGTACTTC	once	-	TRBV21-1	TRBJ2-7
CASSSDRVFYESYF	TGTGCCAGCAGCTCAGACAGGGTTTTCTACGAGTCGTACTTC	-	TRBD1	TRBV5-5	TRBJ2-7